This T cell receptor (beta chain) came from a study of shared clonotypes between healthy human individuals. Study-wide background: Samples came from two female and a few male donors aged 18 to 49. Per donor, CD8 memory used one plate, CD8 naive used two, CD4 memory used three and CD4 naive used three.

Samples underwent the assay at deep level. Produced via immunoSEQ multiplex PCR; TCRdb's table is partial and in-frame only. The sample consists of some 2,000,000 clones, 85% to 95% of them appearing once. CDR3 length equals 14 residues. V lost 3 bases to trimming and J lost 12 bases; unmatched junction nucleotides: 13. Per the germline V gene, CDR1 is SGHAT and CDR2 is FQNNGV. General study points: Genetic and exposure-history diversity was limited by the small donor number.

Concerning this clone: Its antigen is unidentified.

This chain links TRBV11-2 with TRBJ2-7, with TRBD1 matching 8 bases. The clonotype was recovered from a man between 18 and 29 years old in good health. The source material was naive CD4+ T cells sorted from blood. The subset denotes: CD45RA+ positively selected. CDR3 sequence reads: CASSLYGQGARLYF. As DNA, the CDR3 is TGTGCCAGCAGCTTGTACGGGCAGGGGGCGAGATTGTACTTC.